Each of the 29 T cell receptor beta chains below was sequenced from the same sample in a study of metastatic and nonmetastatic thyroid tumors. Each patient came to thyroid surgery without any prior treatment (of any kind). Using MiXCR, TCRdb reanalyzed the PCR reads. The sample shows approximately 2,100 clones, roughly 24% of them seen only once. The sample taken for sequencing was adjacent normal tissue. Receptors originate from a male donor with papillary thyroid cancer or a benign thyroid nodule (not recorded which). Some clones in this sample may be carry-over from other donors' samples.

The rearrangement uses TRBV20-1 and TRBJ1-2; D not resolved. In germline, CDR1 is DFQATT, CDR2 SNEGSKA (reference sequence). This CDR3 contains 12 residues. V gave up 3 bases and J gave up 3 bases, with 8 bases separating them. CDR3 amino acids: CSASRPDYGYTF. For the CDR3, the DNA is TGCAGTGCTAGTCGCCCGGACTATGGCTACACCTTC.

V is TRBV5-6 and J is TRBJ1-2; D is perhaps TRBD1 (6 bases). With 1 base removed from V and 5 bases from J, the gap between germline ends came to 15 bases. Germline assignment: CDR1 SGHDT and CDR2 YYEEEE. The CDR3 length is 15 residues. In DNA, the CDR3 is TGTGCCAGCAGCTTGCTTGTCCAGGGGATGTATGGCTACACCTTC. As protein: CASSLLVQGMYGYTF.

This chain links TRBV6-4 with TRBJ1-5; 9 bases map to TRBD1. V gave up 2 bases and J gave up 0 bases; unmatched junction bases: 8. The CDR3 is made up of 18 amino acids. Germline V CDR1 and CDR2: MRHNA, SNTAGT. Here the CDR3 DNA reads TGTGCCAGCAGTGACCCTGGGACAGGGTGCTCTAGCAATCAGCCCCAGCATTTT. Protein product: CASSDPGTGCSSNQPQHF.

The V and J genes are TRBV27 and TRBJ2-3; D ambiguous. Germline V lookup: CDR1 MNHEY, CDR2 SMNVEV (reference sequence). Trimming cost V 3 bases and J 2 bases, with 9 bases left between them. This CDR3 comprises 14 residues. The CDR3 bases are TGTGCCAGCAGTTTTTTAAGTCCCACAGATACGCAGTATTTT. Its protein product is CASSFLSPTDTQYF.

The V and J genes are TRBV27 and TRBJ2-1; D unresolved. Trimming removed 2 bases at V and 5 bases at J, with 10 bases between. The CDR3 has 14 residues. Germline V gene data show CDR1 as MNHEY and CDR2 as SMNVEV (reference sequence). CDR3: CASSLLGENNEQFF. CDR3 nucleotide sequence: TGTGCCAGCAGTTTACTTGGCGAAAACAATGAGCAGTTCTTC.

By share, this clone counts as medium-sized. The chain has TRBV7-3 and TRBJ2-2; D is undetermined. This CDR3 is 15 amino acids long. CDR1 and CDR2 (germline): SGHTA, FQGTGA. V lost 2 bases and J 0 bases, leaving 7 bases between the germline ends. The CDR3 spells CASSLDGSNTGELFF. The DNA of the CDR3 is TGTGCCAGCAGCTTAGACGGGTCGAACACCGGGGAGCTGTTTTTT.

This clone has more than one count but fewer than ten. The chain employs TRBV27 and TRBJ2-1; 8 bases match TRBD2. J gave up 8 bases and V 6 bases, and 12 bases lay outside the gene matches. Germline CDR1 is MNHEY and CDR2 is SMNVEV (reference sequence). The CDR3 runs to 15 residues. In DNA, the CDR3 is TGTGCCAGCAGACAGCGGGAGCGGTCAAAGGATGAGCAGTTCTTC. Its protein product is CASRQRERSKDEQFF.

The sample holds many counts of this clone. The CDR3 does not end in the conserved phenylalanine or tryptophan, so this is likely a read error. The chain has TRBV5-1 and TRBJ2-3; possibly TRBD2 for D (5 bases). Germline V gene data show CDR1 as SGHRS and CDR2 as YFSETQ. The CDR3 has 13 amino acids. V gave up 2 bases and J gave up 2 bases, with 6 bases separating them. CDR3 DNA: TGCGCCAGCAGCTTCCGGGACACAGATACGCAGTATCTT. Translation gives CASSFRDTDTQYL.

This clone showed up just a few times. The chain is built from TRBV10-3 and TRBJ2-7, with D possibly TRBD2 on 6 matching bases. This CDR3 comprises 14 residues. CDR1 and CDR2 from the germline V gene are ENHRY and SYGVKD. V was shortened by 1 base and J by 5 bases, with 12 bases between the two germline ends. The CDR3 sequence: CAISELTSPNEQYF. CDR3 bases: TGTGCCATCAGTGAGTTGACTAGTCCCAACGAGCAGTACTTC.

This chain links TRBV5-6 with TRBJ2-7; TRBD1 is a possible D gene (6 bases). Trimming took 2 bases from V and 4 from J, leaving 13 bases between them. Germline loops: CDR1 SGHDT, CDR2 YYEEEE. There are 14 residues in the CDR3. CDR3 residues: CASSLRQAVYEQYF. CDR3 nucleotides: TGTGCCAGCAGCTTAAGACAGGCCGTTTACGAGCAGTACTTC.

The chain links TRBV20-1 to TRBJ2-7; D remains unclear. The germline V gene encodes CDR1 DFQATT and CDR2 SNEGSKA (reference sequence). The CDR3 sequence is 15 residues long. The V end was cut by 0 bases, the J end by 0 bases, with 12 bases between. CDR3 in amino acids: CSARDRATPSYEQYF. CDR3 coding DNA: TGCAGTGCTAGAGATCGGGCTACCCCCTCCTACGAGCAGTACTTC.

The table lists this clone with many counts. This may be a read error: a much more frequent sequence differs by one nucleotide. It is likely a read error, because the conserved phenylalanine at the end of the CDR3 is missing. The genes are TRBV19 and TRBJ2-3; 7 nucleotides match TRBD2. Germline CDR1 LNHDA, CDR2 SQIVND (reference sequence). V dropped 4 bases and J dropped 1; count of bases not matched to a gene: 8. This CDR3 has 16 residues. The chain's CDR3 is CASSTSGVGGTDTQYL. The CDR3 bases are TGTGCCAGTAGTACTAGCGGAGTTGGGGGCACAGATACGCAGTATCTT.

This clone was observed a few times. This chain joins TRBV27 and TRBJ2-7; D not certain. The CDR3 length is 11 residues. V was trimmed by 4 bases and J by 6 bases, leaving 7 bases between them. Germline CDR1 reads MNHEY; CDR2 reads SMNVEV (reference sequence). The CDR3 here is CASSSYAEQYF. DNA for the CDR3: TGTGCCAGCAGTTCCTATGCCGAGCAGTACTTC.

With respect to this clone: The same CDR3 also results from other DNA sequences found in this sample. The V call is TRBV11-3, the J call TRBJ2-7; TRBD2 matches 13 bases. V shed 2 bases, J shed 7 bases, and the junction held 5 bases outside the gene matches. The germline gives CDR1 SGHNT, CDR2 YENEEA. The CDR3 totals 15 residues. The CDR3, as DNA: TGTGCCAGCAGCTTAAGACTAGCGGGAGGTAGTGAGCAGTACTTC. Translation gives CASSLRLAGGSEQYF.

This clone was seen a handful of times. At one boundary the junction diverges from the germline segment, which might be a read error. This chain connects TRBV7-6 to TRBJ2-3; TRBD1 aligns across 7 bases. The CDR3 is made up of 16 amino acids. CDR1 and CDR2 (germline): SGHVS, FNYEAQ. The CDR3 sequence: CASRLGGQESSYEQYF. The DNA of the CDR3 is TGTGCCAGCCGCTTAGGTGGACAGGAATCCTCCTACGAGCAGTATTTT. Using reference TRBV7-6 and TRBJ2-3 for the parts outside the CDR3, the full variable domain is GAGVSQSPRYKVTKRGQDVALRCDPISGHVSLYWYRQALGQGPEFLTYFNYEAQQDKSGLPNDRFSAERPEGSISTLTIQRTEQRDSAMYRCASRLGGQESSYEQYFGPGTRLTVL.

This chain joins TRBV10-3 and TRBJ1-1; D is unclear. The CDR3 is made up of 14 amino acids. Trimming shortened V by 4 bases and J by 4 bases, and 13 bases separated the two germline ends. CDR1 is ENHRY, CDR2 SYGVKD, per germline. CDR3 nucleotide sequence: TGTGCCATCAGTGCGAACGGGCCGGGCACTGAAGCTTTCTTT. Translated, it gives CAISANGPGTEAFF.

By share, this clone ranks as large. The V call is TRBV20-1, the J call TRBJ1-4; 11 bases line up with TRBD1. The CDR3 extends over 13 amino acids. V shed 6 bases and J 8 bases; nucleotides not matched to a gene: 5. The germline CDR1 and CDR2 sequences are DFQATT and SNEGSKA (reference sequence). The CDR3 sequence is CSAVDRGREKLFF. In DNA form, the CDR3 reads TGCAGTGCCGTGGACAGGGGGCGCGAAAAACTGTTTTTT.

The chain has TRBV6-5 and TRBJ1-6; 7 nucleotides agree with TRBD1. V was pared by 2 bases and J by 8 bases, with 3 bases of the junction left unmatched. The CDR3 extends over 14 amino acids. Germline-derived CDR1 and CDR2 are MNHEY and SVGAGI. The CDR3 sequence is CASSYRGRDSPLHF. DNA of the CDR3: TGTGCCAGCAGTTACAGGGGGCGGGATTCACCCCTCCACTTT.

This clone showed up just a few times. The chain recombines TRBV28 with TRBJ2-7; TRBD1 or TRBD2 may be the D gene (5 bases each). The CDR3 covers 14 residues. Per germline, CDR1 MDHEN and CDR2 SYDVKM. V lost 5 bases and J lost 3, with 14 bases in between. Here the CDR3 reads CASSPIGGVYEQYV. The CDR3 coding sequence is TGTGCCAGCAGTCCCATTGGGGGAGTCTACGAGCAGTACGTC.

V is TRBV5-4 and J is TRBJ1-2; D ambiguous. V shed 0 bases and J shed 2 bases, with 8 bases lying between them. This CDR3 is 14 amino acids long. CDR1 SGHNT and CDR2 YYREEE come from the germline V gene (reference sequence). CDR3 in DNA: TGTGCCAGCAGCTTGGACGGGGAGAACTATGGCTACACCTTC. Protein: CASSLDGENYGYTF.

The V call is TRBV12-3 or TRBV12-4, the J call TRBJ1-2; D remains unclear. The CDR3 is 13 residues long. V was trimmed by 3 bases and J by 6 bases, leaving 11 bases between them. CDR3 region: CASSLLRRDGYTF. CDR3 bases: TGTGCCAGCAGTTTGTTGAGAAGGGATGGCTACACCTTC.

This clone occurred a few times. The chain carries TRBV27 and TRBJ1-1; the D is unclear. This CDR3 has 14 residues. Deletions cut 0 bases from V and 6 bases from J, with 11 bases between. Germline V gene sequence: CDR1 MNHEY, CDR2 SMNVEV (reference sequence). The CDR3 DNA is TGTGCCAGCAGTTTATCTCCGGGAATCCCTGAAGCTTTCTTT. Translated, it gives CASSLSPGIPEAFF.

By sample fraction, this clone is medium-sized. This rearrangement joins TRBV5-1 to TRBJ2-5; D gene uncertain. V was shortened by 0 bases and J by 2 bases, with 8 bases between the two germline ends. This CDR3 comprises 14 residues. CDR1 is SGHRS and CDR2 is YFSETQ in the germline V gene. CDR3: CASSLDIPQETQYF. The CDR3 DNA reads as TGCGCCAGCAGCTTGGACATCCCACAAGAGACCCAGTACTTC.

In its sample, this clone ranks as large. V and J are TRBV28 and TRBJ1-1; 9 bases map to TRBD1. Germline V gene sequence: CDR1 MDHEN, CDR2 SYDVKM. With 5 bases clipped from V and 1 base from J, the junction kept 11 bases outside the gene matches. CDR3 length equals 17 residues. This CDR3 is CASSPGTGMRTNTEAFF. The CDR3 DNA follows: TGTGCCAGCAGTCCTGGGACAGGGATGAGGACGAACACTGAAGCTTTCTTT. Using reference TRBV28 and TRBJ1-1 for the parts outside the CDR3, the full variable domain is DVKVTQSSRYLVKRTGEKVFLECVQDMDHENMFWYRQDPGLGLRLIYFSYDVKMKEKGDIPEGYSVSREKKERFSLILESASTNQTSMYLCASSPGTGMRTNTEAFFGQGTRLTVV.

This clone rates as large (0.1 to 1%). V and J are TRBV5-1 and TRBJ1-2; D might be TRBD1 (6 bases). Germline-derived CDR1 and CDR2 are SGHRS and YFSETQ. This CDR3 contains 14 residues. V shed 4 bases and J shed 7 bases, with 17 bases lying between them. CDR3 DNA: TGCGCCAGCAGCCCCCTCCAGGGGCAGGGTGGCTACACCTTC. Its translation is CASSPLQGQGGYTF.

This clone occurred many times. The CDR3, as DNA: TGCGCCAGCAGCCAGGGACTAGCGGGAGCCTACAATGAGCAGTTCTTC. Its translation: CASSQGLAGAYNEQFF. The chain employs TRBV4-1 and TRBJ2-1; TRBD2 matches 14 bases. Per germline, CDR1 MGHRA and CDR2 YSYEKL. The CDR3 length is 16 residues. Trimming took 3 bases from V and 2 from J; bases not matched to a gene: 0.

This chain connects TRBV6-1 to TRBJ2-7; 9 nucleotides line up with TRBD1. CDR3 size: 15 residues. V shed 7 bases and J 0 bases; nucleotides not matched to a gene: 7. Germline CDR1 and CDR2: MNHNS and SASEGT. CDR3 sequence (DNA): TGTGCCAGCAATACCGGGACAGGGAGCTCCTACGAGCAGTACGTC. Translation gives CASNTGTGSSYEQYV.

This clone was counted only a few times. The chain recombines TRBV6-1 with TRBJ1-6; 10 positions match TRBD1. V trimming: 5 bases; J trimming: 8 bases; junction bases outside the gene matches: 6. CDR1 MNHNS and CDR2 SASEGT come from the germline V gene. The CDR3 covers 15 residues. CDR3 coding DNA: TGTGCCAGCAGTCCAGCCGGGACAGGGGATTCACCCCTCCACTTT. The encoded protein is CASSPAGTGDSPLHF.

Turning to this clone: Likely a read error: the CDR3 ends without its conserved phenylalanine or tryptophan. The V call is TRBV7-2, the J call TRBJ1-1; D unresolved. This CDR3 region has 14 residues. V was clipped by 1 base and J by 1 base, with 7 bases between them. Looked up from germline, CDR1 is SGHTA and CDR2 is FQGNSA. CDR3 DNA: TGTGCCAGCAGCTTAGTGGAGGGGAACACTGAAGCTTTCCTT. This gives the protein CASSLVEGNTEAFL.